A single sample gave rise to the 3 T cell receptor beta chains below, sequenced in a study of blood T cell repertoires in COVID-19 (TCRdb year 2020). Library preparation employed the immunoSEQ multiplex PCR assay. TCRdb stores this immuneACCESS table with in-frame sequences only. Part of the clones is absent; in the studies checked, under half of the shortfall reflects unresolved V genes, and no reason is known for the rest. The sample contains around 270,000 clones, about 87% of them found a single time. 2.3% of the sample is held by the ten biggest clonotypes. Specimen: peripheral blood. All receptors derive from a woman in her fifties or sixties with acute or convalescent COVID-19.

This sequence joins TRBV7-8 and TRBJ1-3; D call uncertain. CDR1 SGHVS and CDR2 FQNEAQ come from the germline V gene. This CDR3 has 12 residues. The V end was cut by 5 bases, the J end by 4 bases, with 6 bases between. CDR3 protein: CASSLQGNTIYF. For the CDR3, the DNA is TGTGCCAGCAGCCTACAGGGAAACACCATATATTTT.

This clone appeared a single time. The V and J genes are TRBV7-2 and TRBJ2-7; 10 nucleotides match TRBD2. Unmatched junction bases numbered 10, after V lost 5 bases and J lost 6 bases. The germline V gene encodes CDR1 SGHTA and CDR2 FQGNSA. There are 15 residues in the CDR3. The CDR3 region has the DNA TGTGCCAGCAGCCAACTGCTAGCGGGAGAAGGCGAGCAGTACTTC. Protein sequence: CASSQLLAGEGEQYF.

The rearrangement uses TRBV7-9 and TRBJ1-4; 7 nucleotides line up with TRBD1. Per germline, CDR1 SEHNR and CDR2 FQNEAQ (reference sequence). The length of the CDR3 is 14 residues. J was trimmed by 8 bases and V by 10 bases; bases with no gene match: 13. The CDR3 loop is CATEGGAEQEKLFF. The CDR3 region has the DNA TGTGCCACAGAAGGGGGCGCGGAACAAGAAAAACTGTTTTTT.